This TCR beta chain derives from a study of radiation and T cells in renal cell carcinoma. Across the study: Nephrectomy followed 15 Gy stereotactic body radiation by 4 weeks.

TCRdb's table, derived via immunoSEQ multiplex PCR, lists solely in-frame clones and lacks some. The sample consists of just over 95,000 clones, approximately 86% of them appearing once. Time point here: baseline pretreatment blood. Documented treatment: 15 Gy SBRT to primary tumor, nephrectomy 4 weeks later. Radiation-treated patients gave blood at baseline, week 2 and week 4. The patient's renal cell carcinoma had clear cell pathology. The CDR3 contains 15 residues. Trimming stripped 2 bases from V and 5 bases from J, with 14 bases between. From germline, CDR1 is SGHRS and CDR2 YFSETQ. As for this clone: Its cognate antigen is unknown.

Study conclusions and caveats: In blood, top tumor clones expanded by 2 weeks, shrinking by 4.

This clonotype was sampled from a man aged 50 to 59 with renal cell carcinoma. Here the sequenced sample was blood, taken from a patient whose treatment included radiotherapy and nephrectomy. V is TRBV5-1 and J is TRBJ1-5, with a weak D call TRBD1 (5 bases). CDR3 coding DNA: TGCGCCAGCAGCTTCTCAGGGTCCGGCGATCAGCCCCAGCATTTT. Amino acids: CASSFSGSGDQPQHF. Full variable domain (missing parts from reference TRBV5-1 and TRBJ1-5): KAGVTQTPRYLIKTRGQQVTLSCSPISGHRSVSWYQQTPGQGLQFLFEYFSETQRNKGNFPGRFSGRQFSNSRSEMNVSTLELGDSALYLCASSFSGSGDQPQHFGDGTRLSIL.